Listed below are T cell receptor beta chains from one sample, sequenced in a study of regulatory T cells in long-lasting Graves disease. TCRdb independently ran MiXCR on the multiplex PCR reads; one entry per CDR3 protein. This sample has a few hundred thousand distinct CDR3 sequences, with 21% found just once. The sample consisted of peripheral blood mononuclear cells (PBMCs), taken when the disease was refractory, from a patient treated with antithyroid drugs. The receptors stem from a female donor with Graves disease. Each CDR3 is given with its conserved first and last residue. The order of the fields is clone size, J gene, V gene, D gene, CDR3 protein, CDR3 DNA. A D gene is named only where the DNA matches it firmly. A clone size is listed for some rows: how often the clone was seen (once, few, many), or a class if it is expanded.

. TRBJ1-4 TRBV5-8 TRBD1 CASSPQGGPNEKLFF TGTGCCAGCAGCCCTCAAGGGGGCCCAAATGAAAAACTGTTTTTT
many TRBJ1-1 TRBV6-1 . CASRQSGGGMNTEAFF TGTGCCAGCAGACAATCCGGCGGCGGAATGAACACTGAAGCTTTCTTT
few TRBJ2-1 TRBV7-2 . CASSQNFNEQFF TGTGCCAGCAGCCAGAACTTCAATGAGCAGTTCTTC
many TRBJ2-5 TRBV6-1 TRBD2 CASSIGLAGGQYF TGTGCCAGCAGTATTGGACTAGCGGGAGGCCAGTACTTC
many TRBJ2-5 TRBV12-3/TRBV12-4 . CASRGRYDQETQYF TGTGCCAGCAGAGGGAGGTACGATCAAGAGACCCAGTACTTC
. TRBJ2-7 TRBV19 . CASSRVGTSYEQYF TGTGCCAGTAGTAGGGTCGGCACCTCCTACGAGCAGTACTTC
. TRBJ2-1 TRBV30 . CAWSGNRVNEQFF TGTGCCTGGAGTGGAAACAGGGTCAATGAGCAGTTCTTC
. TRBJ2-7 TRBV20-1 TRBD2 CSARNHPGTTVREQYF TGCAGTGCTAGAAACCACCCCGGGACTACGGTACGAGAGCAGTACTTC
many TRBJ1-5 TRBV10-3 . CAISEGLNQPQHF TGTGCCATCAGTGAGGGACTCAATCAGCCCCAGCATTTT
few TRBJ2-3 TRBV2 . CASSGDPGHSTDTQYF TGTGCCAGCAGTGGAGACCCGGGACACAGCACAGATACGCAGTATTTT
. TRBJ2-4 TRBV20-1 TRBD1 CSARGTGGNIQYF TGCAGTGCTAGGGGGACAGGTGGAAACATTCAGTACTTC
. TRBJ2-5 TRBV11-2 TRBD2 CASSLEGWMGWTRDIDYYQETQYF TGTGCCAGCAGCTTAGAAGGCTGGATGGGTTGGACTAGAGATATTGACTACTACCAAGAGACCCAGTACTTC
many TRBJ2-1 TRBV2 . CASNGQIPNEQFF TGTGCCAGCAATGGACAGATCCCCAATGAGCAGTTCTTC
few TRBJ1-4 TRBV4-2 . CASSLTIGGGEKLFF TGTGCCAGCAGCCTAACGATAGGGGGAGGTGAAAAACTGTTTTTT
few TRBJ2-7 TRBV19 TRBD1 CASSDSGTGVYEQYF TGTGCCAGTAGCGACTCCGGGACAGGGGTCTACGAGCAGTACTTC
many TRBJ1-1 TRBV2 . CASSDRRIAFF TGTGCCAGCAGTGACCGTCGTATAGCTTTCTTT
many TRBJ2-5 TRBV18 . CASSPSLDSLDGETQYF TGTGCCAGCTCACCCAGCCTGGACAGCTTGGACGGGGAGACCCAGTACTTC
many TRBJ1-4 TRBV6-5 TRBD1 CASSYSKGGGEKLFF TGTGCCAGCAGTTACTCGAAAGGGGGCGGTGAAAAACTGTTTTTT
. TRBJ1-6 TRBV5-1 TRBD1 CASSSGTGYSPLHF TGCGCCAGCAGCTCCGGGACAGGGTATTCACCCCTCCACTTT
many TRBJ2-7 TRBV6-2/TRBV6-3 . CASSEATYEQYF TGTGCCAGCAGTGAGGCCACCTACGAGCAGTACTTC
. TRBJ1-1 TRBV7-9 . CASSLIQGFEAFF TGTGCCAGCAGCTTAATCCAGGGCTTTGAAGCTTTCTTT
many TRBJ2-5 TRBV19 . CASSSQSQETQYF TGTGCCAGTAGTAGCCAGAGCCAAGAGACCCAGTACTTC
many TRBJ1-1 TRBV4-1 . CASSPETRFLGVTEAFF TGCGCCAGCAGCCCAGAGACTCGATTCTTAGGGGTCACTGAAGCTTTCTTT
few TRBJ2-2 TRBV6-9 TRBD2 CASSYASGSTAGELFF TGTGCCAGCAGTTACGCTAGCGGGTCGACCGCCGGGGAGCTGTTTTTT
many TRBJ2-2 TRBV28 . CASSPAGNTGELFF TGTGCCAGCAGTCCCGCGGGGAACACCGGGGAGCTGTTTTTT
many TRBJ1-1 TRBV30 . CAWSVGFGTEAFF TGTGCCTGGAGTGTGGGTTTCGGCACTGAAGCTTTCTTT
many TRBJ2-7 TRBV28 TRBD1 CASSPGTGGKYEQYF TGTGCCAGCAGTCCCGGGACAGGGGGCAAGTACGAGCAGTACTTC
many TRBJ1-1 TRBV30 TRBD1 CALDRASNTEAFF TGTGCCCTGGACAGGGCTTCGAACACTGAAGCTTTCTTT
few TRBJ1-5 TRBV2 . CASSEEGGLGQPQHF TGTGCCAGCAGTGAAGAGGGAGGGTTGGGGCAGCCCCAGCATTTT
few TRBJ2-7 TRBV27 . CASKGDTSSPYEQYF TGTGCCAGCAAGGGTGATACTAGCAGTCCCTACGAGCAGTACTTC
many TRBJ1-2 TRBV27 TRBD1 CASTSSGTGGPYGYTF TGTGCCAGCACTTCCTCCGGGACAGGGGGCCCCTATGGCTACACCTTC
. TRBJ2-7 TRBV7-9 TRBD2 CASSQTSGKYEQYF TGTGCCAGCAGCCAAACTAGCGGGAAATACGAGCAGTACTTC
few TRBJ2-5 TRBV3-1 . CASSQEGQYF TGTGCCAGCAGCCAAGAGGGTCAGTACTTC
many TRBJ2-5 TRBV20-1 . CSAPHIDQETQYF TGCAGTGCCCCACATATAGACCAAGAGACCCAGTACTTC
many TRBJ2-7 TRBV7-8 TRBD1 CASSPSIGTGAYEQYF TGTGCCAGCAGCCCCTCTATCGGGACAGGGGCCTACGAGCAGTACTTC
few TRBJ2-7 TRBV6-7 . CASSYLDLYEQYF TGTGCCAGCAGTTACCTAGACCTCTACGAGCAGTACTTC
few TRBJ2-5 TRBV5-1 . CASTMIADGWETQYF TGCGCCAGCACCATGATAGCGGACGGATGGGAGACCCAGTACTTC
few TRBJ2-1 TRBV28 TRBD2 CASSSSPASGIYNEQFF TGTGCCAGCAGTTCTTCCCCGGCTAGCGGGATTTACAATGAGCAGTTCTTC
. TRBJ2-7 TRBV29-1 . CSVDDQGGQYF TGCAGCGTTGATGATCAGGGTGGGCAGTACTTC
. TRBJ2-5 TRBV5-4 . CASSLEQRVQETQYF TGTGCCAGCAGCTTGGAACAGCGGGTACAAGAGACCCAGTACTTC
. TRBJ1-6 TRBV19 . CASSWSDRGNSPLHF TGTGCCAGTAGTTGGTCCGACCGGGGGAATTCACCCCTCCACTTT
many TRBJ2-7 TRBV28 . CASSLTRQLPYEQYF TGTGCCAGCAGTTTAACTCGACAGTTACCCTACGAGCAGTACTTC
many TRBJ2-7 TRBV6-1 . CASSPRGTYEQYF TGTGCCAGCTCACCAAGGGGGACCTACGAGCAGTACTTC
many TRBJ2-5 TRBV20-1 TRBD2 CSASGRDQETQYF TGCAGTGCTAGCGGGAGGGACCAAGAGACCCAGTACTTC
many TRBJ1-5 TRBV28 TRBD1 CASSFRDRVLEPQHF TGTGCCAGCAGTTTCCGGGACAGGGTTCTAGAGCCCCAGCATTTT
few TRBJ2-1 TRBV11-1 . CASSAETGAYNEQFF TGTGCCAGCAGCGCAGAGACAGGCGCTTACAATGAGCAGTTCTTC
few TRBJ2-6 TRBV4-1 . CASSQDYGSGANVLTF TGCGCCAGCAGCCAAGATTACGGCTCTGGGGCCAACGTCCTGACTTTC
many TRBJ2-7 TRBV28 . CASSLSPGFRTYEQYF TGTGCCAGCAGTTTATCGCCGGGTTTTAGGACCTACGAGCAGTACTTC
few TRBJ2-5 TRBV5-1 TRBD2 CASSYIGRAVETQYF TGCGCCAGCAGCTATATCGGGAGGGCCGTGGAGACCCAGTACTTC
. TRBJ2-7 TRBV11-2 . CASSSGTPPYEQYF TGTGCCAGCAGCTCCGGGACACCCCCCTACGAGCAGTACTTC
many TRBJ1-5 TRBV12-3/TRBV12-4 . CASSPRGAHQPQHF TGTGCCAGCAGCCCTCGAGGGGCCCATCAGCCCCAGCATTTT
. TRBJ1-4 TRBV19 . CASSIGTSSTNEKLFF TGTGCCAGTAGTATTGGAACATCATCGACTAATGAAAAACTGTTTTTT
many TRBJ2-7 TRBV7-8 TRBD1 CASSLSRTGNEQYF TGTGCCAGCAGCTTAAGTCGGACAGGGAACGAGCAGTACTTC